Listed below are T cell receptor beta chains from one sample, sequenced in a study of cytomegalovirus exposure and HLA in healthy donors. TCRdb keeps only in-frame clones here, not all; method: immunoSEQ multiplex PCR. The sample carries 150,000 to 200,000 clones, about four fifths recorded once. The sample consisted of PBMCs. The receptor source for this set is a woman aged 45 to 65 in good health and CMV-seronegative. Both conserved end residues are part of each CDR3. D genes are given only for firm matches. Size is stated for part of the rows, as once, few or many counts, or as a class when the clone is expanded.

V gene	clone size	D gene	J gene	CDR3 DNA	CDR3 protein
TRBV6-1	-	-	TRBJ2-1	TGTGCCAGCAGTGGATTAGCGGACTCCTACAATGAGCAGTTCTTC	CASSGLADSYNEQFF
TRBV4-3	-	-	TRBJ1-2	TGCGCCAGCAGCCAAGGGACAGATGCCTATGGCTACACCTTC	CASSQGTDAYGYTF
TRBV6-6	once	-	TRBJ1-3	TGTGCCAGCAGTTACCCCGGCCGGGAGGACACCATATATTTT	CASSYPGREDTIYF
TRBV30	-	-	TRBJ1-2	TGTGCCTGGAGTACAGGTGACTATGGCTACACCTTC	CAWSTGDYGYTF
TRBV29-1	-	TRBD2	TRBJ2-5	TGCAGCGTTGCTGGGACTAGCGGAAGGTACCAAGAGACCCAGTACTTC	CSVAGTSGRYQETQYF
TRBV2	few	TRBD1	TRBJ1-2	TGTGCCAGCAGTGCCAGACAGGGGTCTGGCTACACCTTC	CASSARQGSGYTF
TRBV27	-	TRBD1	TRBJ2-7	TGTGCCAGCAGTCCGACAGGGGACGCTTACGAGCAGTACTTC	CASSPTGDAYEQYF
TRBV7-3	-	TRBD1	TRBJ2-1	TGTGCCAGCAGCCCGGGACAGAACAATGAGCAGTTCTTC	CASSPGQNNEQFF
TRBV14	-	TRBD2	TRBJ2-3	TGTGCCAGCAGCCAAGATACCCTAGCGGGGTTTTGGTTGACAGATACGCAGTATTTT	CASSQDTLAGFWLTDTQYF
TRBV10-3	-	TRBD2	TRBJ2-1	TGTGCCATCAGTGGACGGACTAGCGGCACCTACAATGAGCAGTTCTTC	CAISGRTSGTYNEQFF
TRBV27	once	TRBD1	TRBJ1-2	TGTGCCAGCAGTTTCCTTAATCGCAGGGGACAGGGCTATGGCTACACCTTC	CASSFLNRRGQGYGYTF
TRBV6-1	-	TRBD2	TRBJ2-1	TGTGCCAGCAGTGAAATGGGGGTCTGGGGGGGCTCCTACAATGAGCAGTTCTTC	CASSEMGVWGGSYNEQFF
TRBV11-2	-	-	TRBJ1-6	TGTGCCAGCAGCTCCCGGACTCACCAAAATTCACCCCTCCACTTT	CASSSRTHQNSPLHF
TRBV11-2	-	-	TRBJ1-1	TGTGCCAGCAGCTTAGTCCAGGGGCGGAACACTGAAGCTTTCTTT	CASSLVQGRNTEAFF
TRBV18	-	TRBD1	TRBJ1-1	TGTGCCAGCTCACCAACACAGGGGGCGAACACTGAAGCTCTCTTT	CASSPTQGANTEALF
TRBV5-8	-	-	TRBJ1-5	TGTGCCAGCAGCGATCGGGGGAAAGGATGGGGCAATCAGCCCCAGCATTTT	CASSDRGKGWGNQPQHF
TRBV6-1	-	-	TRBJ2-1	TGTGCCAGCAGTGAAACGTTGACAGGTGTCAATGAGCAGTTCTTC	CASSETLTGVNEQFF
TRBV18	-	-	TRBJ2-1	TGTGCCAGCTCACCACCGAAAGGAGGGGCCAATGAGCAGTTCTTC	CASSPPKGGANEQFF
TRBV28	-	TRBD1	TRBJ2-6	TGTGCCAGCGAGAGGACAGGGATGATCGGGGCCAACGTCCTGACTTTC	CASERTGMIGANVLTF
TRBV9	-	TRBD1	TRBJ1-1	TGTGCCAGCAGCGGACAGGGTATCGGTAACACTGAAGCTTTCTTT	CASSGQGIGNTEAFF
TRBV7-9	-	TRBD1	TRBJ2-3	TGTGCCAGCACCATTGACAGGGGATCGCAGTATTTT	CASTIDRGSQYF
TRBV6-1	-	-	TRBJ2-7	TGTGCCAGCAGTGAAAGACAGGCCCCCTACGAGCAGTACTTC	CASSERQAPYEQYF
TRBV6-5	-	-	TRBJ2-7	TGTGCCAGCAGTTACCGGTCAGGAAGCTCCTACGAGCAGTACTTC	CASSYRSGSSYEQYF
TRBV27	-	-	TRBJ2-2	TGTGCCAGCAGCTACGCGAACACCGGGGAGCTGTTTTTT	CASSYANTGELFF
TRBV27	-	-	TRBJ2-5	TGTGCCAGCAGGCCTTCGAGGCAGACCCAAGAGACCCAGTACTTC	CASRPSRQTQETQYF
TRBV6-5	once	TRBD1	TRBJ2-7	TGTGCCAGCAGTAGACAGGGTGTGTACGAGCAGTACTTC	CASSRQGVYEQYF
TRBV9	-	TRBD2	TRBJ2-1	TGTGCCAGCAGCATTAGCGGGGGCTCCTACAATGAGCAGTTCTTC	CASSISGGSYNEQFF
TRBV5-4	many	-	TRBJ2-7	TGTGCCAGCAGCTTGGAAGGGACACAGAGCTCCTACGAGCAGTACTTC	CASSLEGTQSSYEQYF
TRBV5-8	-	-	TRBJ2-1	TGTGCCAGCAGCCCGGAATTGTGGAGGGTGGAATACAATGAGCAGTTCTTC	CASSPELWRVEYNEQFF
TRBV28	-	TRBD2	TRBJ2-2	TGTGCCAGCAGTTTAGGGACTAGCGGCATCGGGGAGCTGTTTTTT	CASSLGTSGIGELFF
TRBV28	-	TRBD2	TRBJ2-7	TGTGCCAGCACTTCCGGGGGGGCGGGGTACGAGCAGTACTTC	CASTSGGAGYEQYF
TRBV4-3	few	-	TRBJ1-4	TGCGCCAGCAGCCAAGATCTAACCTCGAATAATGAAAAACTGTTTTTT	CASSQDLTSNNEKLFF
TRBV19	-	-	TRBJ1-2	TGTGCCAGTAGTATCTCCGCTACCCTCGGCTACACCTTC	CASSISATLGYTF
TRBV20-1	-	-	TRBJ2-1	TGCAGTGCAGACTGGTACAATGAGCAGTTCTTC	CSADWYNEQFF
TRBV28	-	TRBD1	TRBJ1-2	TGTGCCAGCACCATGACAGGGCTTAGCTACACCTTC	CASTMTGLSYTF
TRBV28	-	TRBD1	TRBJ1-2	TGTGCCAGCAGTCCGGGCGGGACAGCCTTATATGGCTACACCTTC	CASSPGGTALYGYTF
TRBV4-1	few	-	TRBJ2-5	TGCGCCAGCAGCCAAGTAGTGGTGGAGACCCAGTACTTC	CASSQVVVETQYF
TRBV12-5	-	TRBD2	TRBJ2-1	TGTGCTAGTCTGGCTAGCGGGAGGGCCCGCAATGAGCAGTTCTTC	CASLASGRARNEQFF
TRBV20-1	-	-	TRBJ2-7	TGCAGTGCTGAGGGACTGGACGAGCAGTACTTC	CSAEGLDEQYF
TRBV7-2	few	-	TRBJ2-2	TGTGCCAGCAGCTTCAAGAGGACTGGAACCGGGGAGCTGTTTTTT	CASSFKRTGTGELFF
TRBV11-2	-	TRBD1	TRBJ2-7	TGTGCCAGCAGCTTAGACAGACAGGGAGTAATGTACTTC	CASSLDRQGVMYF
TRBV5-1	once	-	TRBJ2-3	TGCGCCAGCAGCTTCACAGTCACAGATACGCAGTATTTT	CASSFTVTDTQYF
TRBV19	-	TRBD1	TRBJ2-5	TGTGCCAGTAGTACCCGACAGGGTCAGGGAGAGACCCAGTACTTC	CASSTRQGQGETQYF
TRBV2	-	TRBD1	TRBJ2-1	TGTGCCAGCAAACAGGGGGGCAACAATGAGCAGTTCTTC	CASKQGGNNEQFF
TRBV19	-	TRBD1	TRBJ2-7	TGTGCCAGTAGAACGGCAGGGGGACCCTACGAGCAGTACTTC	CASRTAGGPYEQYF
TRBV10-3	-	-	TRBJ2-5	TGTGCCATCAGTGCGGACGGGGGACCCACAGAGACCCAGTACTTC	CAISADGGPTETQYF
TRBV7-9	-	TRBD2	TRBJ2-7	TGTTCCAGCAGCTCACTCAGAACGGGACTAGATAAAACCTACGAGCAGTACTTC	CSSSSLRTGLDKTYEQYF
TRBV2	-	TRBD1	TRBJ2-7	TGTGCCAGCAGTAGCGCGGGACAGGGCTCCTACGAGCAGTACTTC	CASSSAGQGSYEQYF
TRBV10-3	once	-	TRBJ2-5	TGTGCCATCAGTGAAGGGGGGGGCCGAGAGACCCAGTACTTC	CAISEGGGRETQYF
TRBV10-3	-	-	TRBJ1-2	TGTGCCATTAAAACAGGGAACTATGGCTACACCTTC	CAIKTGNYGYTF
TRBV7-3	-	TRBD1	TRBJ1-1	TGTGCCAGCAGCCTTGACAGGGAAACTGAAGCTTTCTTT	CASSLDRETEAFF
TRBV30	once	-	TRBJ1-1	TGTGCCTGGAGTACTTGGAACACTGAAGCTTTCTTT	CAWSTWNTEAFF
TRBV27	-	-	TRBJ2-1	TGTGCCAGCAGTTTGGGGCCGCGTCAGTTCTTC	CASSLGPRQFF
TRBV7-3	-	-	TRBJ2-2	TGTGCCAGCAGCGACTCCAGGGTTAACACCGGGGAGCTGTTTTTT	CASSDSRVNTGELFF
TRBV5-6	-	-	TRBJ2-1	TGTGCCAGCAGCTTGGCTCCTGCGGTACCCTCCAGAGAGCAGTTCTTC	CASSLAPAVPSREQFF